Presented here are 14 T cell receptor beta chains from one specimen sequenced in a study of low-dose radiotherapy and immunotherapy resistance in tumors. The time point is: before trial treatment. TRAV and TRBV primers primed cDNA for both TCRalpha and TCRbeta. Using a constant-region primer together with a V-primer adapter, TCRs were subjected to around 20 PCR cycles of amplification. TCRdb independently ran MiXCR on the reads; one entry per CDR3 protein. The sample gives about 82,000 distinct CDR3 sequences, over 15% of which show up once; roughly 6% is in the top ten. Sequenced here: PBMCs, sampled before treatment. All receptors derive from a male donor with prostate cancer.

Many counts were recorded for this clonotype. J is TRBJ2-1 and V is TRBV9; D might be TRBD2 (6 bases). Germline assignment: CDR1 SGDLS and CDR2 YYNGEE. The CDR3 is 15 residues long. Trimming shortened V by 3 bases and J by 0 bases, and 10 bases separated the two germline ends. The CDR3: CASSAGVSSYNEQFF. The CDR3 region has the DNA TGTGCCAGCAGCGCGGGGGTTAGCTCCTACAATGAGCAGTTCTTC.

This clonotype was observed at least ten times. The CDR3 sequence: CASSRESTVNNSPLHF. The CDR3 DNA reads as TGTGCCAGCTCACGAGAGTCGACGGTGAACAATTCACCCCTCCACTTT. The chain employs TRBV18 and TRBJ1-6, with D hard to call. Germline CDR1 is KGHSH and CDR2 is LQKENI. Deletions cut 4 bases from V and 7 bases from J, with 17 bases between. The CDR3 contains 16 residues.

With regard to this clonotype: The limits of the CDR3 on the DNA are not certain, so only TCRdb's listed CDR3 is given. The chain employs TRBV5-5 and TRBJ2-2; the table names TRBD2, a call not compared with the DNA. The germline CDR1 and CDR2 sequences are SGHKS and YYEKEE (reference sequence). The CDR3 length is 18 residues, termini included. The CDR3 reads CASSLALAGPYTGELFFF.

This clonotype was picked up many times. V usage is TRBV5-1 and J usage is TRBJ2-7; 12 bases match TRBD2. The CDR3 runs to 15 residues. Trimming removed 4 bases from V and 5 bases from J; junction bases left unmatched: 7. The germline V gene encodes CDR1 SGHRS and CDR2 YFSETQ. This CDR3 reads CASSQSSGRAHEQYF. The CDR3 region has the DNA TGCGCCAGCAGCCAATCTAGCGGGAGGGCCCACGAGCAGTACTTC.

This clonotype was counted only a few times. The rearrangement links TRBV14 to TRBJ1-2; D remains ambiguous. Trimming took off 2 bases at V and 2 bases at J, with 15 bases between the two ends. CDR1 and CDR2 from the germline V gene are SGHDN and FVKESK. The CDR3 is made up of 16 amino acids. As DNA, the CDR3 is TGTGCCAGCAGCCAATTTTCGGCGGGCGGGAACTATGGCTACACCTTC. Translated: CASSQFSAGGNYGYTF.

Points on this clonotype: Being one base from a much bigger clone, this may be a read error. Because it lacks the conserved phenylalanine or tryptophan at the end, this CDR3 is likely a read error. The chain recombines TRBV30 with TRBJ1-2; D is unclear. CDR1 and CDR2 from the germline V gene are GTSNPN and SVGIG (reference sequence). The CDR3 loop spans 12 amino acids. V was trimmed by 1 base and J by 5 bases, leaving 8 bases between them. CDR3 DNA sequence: TGTGCCTGGAGTGGGACCGAATATGGCTACACCGTC. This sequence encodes CAWSGTEYGYTV.

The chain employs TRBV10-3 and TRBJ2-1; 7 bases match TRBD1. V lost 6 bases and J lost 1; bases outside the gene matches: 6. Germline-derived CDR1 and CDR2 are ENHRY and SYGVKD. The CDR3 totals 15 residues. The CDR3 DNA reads TGTGCCATCAGAGACTCGGGACAGTCCTACAATGAGCAGTTCTTC. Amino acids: CAIRDSGQSYNEQFF.

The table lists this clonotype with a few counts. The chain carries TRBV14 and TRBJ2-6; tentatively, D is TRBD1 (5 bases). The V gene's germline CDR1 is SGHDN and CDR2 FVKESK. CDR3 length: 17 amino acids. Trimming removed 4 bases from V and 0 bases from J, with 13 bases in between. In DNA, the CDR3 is TGTGCCAGCAGCCTTACCCCAGGACACTCTGGGGCCAACGTCCTGACTTTC. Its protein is CASSLTPGHSGANVLTF.

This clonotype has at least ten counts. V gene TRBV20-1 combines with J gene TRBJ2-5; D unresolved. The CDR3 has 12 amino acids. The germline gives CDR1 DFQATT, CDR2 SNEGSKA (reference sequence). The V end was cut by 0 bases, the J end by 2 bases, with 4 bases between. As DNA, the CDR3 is TGCAGTGCTAGAGATTCTCAAGAGACCCAGTACTTC. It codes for CSARDSQETQYF.

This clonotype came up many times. The CDR3 sequence: CSANGQGEANYGYTF. The DNA for the CDR3 is TGCAGTGCGAACGGACAGGGGGAAGCTAACTATGGCTACACCTTC. V and J are TRBV20-1 and TRBJ1-2, with 10 bases fitting TRBD1. Germline CDR1 and CDR2: DFQATT and SNEGSKA (reference sequence). CDR3 length equals 15 residues. The junction had 7 bases not matched to a gene; V was cut back by 6 bases and J by 0 bases.

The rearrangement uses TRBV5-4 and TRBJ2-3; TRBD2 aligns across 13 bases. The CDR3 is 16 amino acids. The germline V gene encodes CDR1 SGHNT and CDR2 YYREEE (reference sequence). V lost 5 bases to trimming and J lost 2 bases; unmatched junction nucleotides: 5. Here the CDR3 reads CASSSGLAGNTDTQYF. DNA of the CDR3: TGTGCCAGCAGTTCGGGACTAGCGGGAAACACAGATACGCAGTATTTT.

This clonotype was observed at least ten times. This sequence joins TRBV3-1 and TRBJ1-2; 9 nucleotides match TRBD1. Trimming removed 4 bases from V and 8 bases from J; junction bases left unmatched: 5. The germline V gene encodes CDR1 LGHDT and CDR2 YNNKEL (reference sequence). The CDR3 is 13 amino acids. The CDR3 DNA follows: TGTGCCAGCAGCCCTGGACAGGGGCAGGGCTACACCTTC. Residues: CASSPGQGQGYTF.

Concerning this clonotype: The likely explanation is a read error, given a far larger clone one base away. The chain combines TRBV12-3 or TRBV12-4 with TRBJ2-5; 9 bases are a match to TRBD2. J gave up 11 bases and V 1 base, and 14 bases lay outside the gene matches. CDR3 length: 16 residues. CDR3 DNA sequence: TGTGCCAGCAGTTTAGAAAGCTGGCGGGAGGGGGATGAGCAGTACTTC. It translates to CASSLESWREGDEQYF.

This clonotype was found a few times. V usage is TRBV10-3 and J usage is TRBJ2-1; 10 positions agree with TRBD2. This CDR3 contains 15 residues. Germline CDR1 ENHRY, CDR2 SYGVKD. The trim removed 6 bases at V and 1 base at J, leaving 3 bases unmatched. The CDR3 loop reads CAIRPAGGSYNEQFF. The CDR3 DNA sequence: TGTGCCATCAGACCAGCGGGGGGGTCCTACAATGAGCAGTTCTTC.